This T cell receptor beta chain appears in the sequencing data of a study of naive and memory T cell subsets. CDR3 length equals 13 residues. V shed 0 bases and J shed 10 bases, with 12 bases lying between them. The germline V gene has CDR1 SGHDT and CDR2 YYEEEE. This clonotype came up many times. Its matching antigen is unknown. Study-wide points: Tuberculin site TCR excess was interpreted as type IV hypersensitivity infiltration.

Treatment in this sample: skin biopsy from PPD injection site in Mantoux-positive individual. The library had UMIs added by 3' ligation of an oligonucleotide to TCR cDNA. Individuals with a positive Mantoux test gave biopsies from PPD-injected skin. The SP2 primer and nested alpha and beta constant region primers amplified ligated cDNA in four rounds. TCRdb passed the UMI-ligation and nested PCR reads through MiXCR, listing each CDR3 protein once. The data contain under 35,000 distinct CDR3 sequences, less than 8.5% of them singletons. The sample was skin, taken from a tuberculin skin test site. The chain couples TRBV5-6 to TRBJ2-3; no clear D gene. The source is an adult in good health. Here the CDR3 reads CASSLGPGGAQYF. CDR3 nucleotide sequence: TGTGCCAGCAGCTTGGGGCCGGGTGGGGCGCAGTATTTT. Drawing the rest from reference TRBV5-6 and TRBJ2-3, the complete variable domain is DAGVTQSPTHLIKTRGQQVTLRCSPKSGHDTVSWYQQALGQGPQFIFQYYEEEERQRGNFPDRFSGHQFPNYSSELNVNALLLGDSALYLCASSLGPGGAQYFGPGTRLTVL.